This TCR beta chain was captured in a study of CD8 T cells in Susac syndrome. High-throughput TCR beta sequencing covered peripheral CD8+ and CD4+ T cells. The multiple sclerosis controls were treatment-naive patients, and their relapsing-remitting disease was stable or active. RNA, at roughly 0.5 to 1 ug, was reverse transcribed with random hexamers. With immunoSEQ multiplex PCR, TCR beta CDR3 was amplified across 54 Vbeta and 13 Jbeta. Each CDR3 protein is one row after TCRdb ran MiXCR on the immunoSEQ multiplex PCR reads. The table shows about 300,000 distinct CDR3 sequences, with around 89% occurring only once. The V end was cut by 3 bases, the J end by 5 bases, with 14 bases between. The CDR3 extends over 14 amino acids. Germline V CDR1 and CDR2: SGHNT, YYREEE (reference sequence).

The chain recombines TRBV5-4 with TRBJ2-5, with a possible D match to TRBD1 (6 bases). This sequence was found in a human donor with multiple sclerosis. Sequencing input: CD8+ T cells from PBMCs. The CDR3 sequence is CASSWAGETETQYF. The DNA of the CDR3 is TGTGCCAGCAGCTGGGCAGGGGAGACGGAGACCCAGTACTTC.